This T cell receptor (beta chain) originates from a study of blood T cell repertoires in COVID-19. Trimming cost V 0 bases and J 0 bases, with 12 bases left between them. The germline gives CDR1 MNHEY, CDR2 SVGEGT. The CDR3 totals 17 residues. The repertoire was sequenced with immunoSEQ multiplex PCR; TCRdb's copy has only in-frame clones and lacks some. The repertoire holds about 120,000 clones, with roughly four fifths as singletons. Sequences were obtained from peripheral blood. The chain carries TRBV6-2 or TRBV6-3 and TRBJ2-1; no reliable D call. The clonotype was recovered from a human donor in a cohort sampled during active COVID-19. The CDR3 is CASSYSKKWSSYNEQFF. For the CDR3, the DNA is TGTGCCAGCAGTTACTCGAAAAAGTGGAGCTCCTACAATGAGCAGTTCTTC.